Listed below are T cell receptor beta chains from one sample, sequenced in a study of cytomegalovirus exposure and HLA in healthy donors. Libraries were prepared by immunoSEQ multiplex PCR; TCRdb keeps only in-frame clonotypes and omits some of them. The sample includes 110,000 or so clones, 65% to 75% of them seen just once. The sequencing input was PBMCs. The receptors here all came from a woman in her forties or fifties in good health and CMV-seropositive. The CDR3 runs from the conserved cysteine through the conserved F or W. Fields, in order: J gene, D gene, clone size, V gene, CDR3 protein, CDR3 DNA. The D gene is left open where the match is weak. Expanded clones are given a class, and other clones once, few, many or no size at all.

j_gene: TRBJ2-7
d_gene: NA
abundance: NA
v_gene: TRBV5-1
CDR3aa: CASSLDGQPAYEQYF
CDR3nt: TGCGCCAGCAGCTTGGATGGGCAGCCCGCCTACGAGCAGTACTTC

j_gene: TRBJ2-7
d_gene: NA
abundance: NA
v_gene: TRBV6-5
CDR3aa: CASSNEGGGNEQYF
CDR3nt: TGTGCCAGCAGCAACGAAGGGGGCGGGAACGAGCAGTACTTC

j_gene: TRBJ2-3
d_gene: TRBD2
abundance: NA
v_gene: TRBV19
CDR3aa: CASTSSSSGSADTQYF
CDR3nt: TGTGCCAGCACAAGCTCTTCTAGCGGGAGTGCAGATACGCAGTATTTT

j_gene: TRBJ1-2
d_gene: TRBD1
abundance: NA
v_gene: TRBV18
CDR3aa: CASSPRGTGEMLASGYTF
CDR3nt: TGTGCCAGCTCACCACGGGGGACAGGGGAGATGTTAGCCTCTGGCTACACCTTC

j_gene: TRBJ2-7
d_gene: NA
abundance: once
v_gene: TRBV10-1
CDR3aa: CASIKRFSDSYEQYF
CDR3nt: TGCGCCAGCATTAAGAGGTTTTCGGATTCCTACGAGCAGTACTTC

j_gene: TRBJ1-5
d_gene: TRBD1
abundance: NA
v_gene: TRBV30
CDR3aa: CAWSTSDRGGNQPQHF
CDR3nt: TGTGCCTGGAGTACCTCGGACAGGGGGGGCAATCAGCCCCAGCATTTT

j_gene: TRBJ1-1
d_gene: NA
abundance: few
v_gene: TRBV2
CDR3aa: CASMAAGNPEAFF
CDR3nt: TGTGCCAGCATGGCGGCGGGAAACCCTGAAGCTTTCTTT

j_gene: TRBJ2-7
d_gene: NA
abundance: NA
v_gene: TRBV4-2
CDR3aa: CASSQDGTGVAYEQYF
CDR3nt: TGTGCCAGCAGCCAGGACGGTACAGGAGTTGCCTACGAGCAGTACTTC

j_gene: TRBJ2-7
d_gene: TRBD1
abundance: NA
v_gene: TRBV9
CDR3aa: CASSAGTAYEQYF
CDR3nt: TGTGCCAGCAGCGCCGGGACAGCCTACGAGCAGTACTTC

j_gene: TRBJ2-1
d_gene: NA
abundance: NA
v_gene: TRBV28
CDR3aa: CASRTGTINEQFF
CDR3nt: TGTGCCAGCAGAACCGGGACAATCAATGAGCAGTTCTTC

j_gene: TRBJ1-2
d_gene: TRBD1
abundance: NA
v_gene: TRBV10-2
CDR3aa: CASSGTGGRASNYGYTF
CDR3nt: TGCGCCAGCAGCGGGACAGGGGGGAGGGCATCTAACTATGGCTACACCTTC

j_gene: TRBJ1-2
d_gene: TRBD1
abundance: NA
v_gene: TRBV19
CDR3aa: CASTPRQGAPGYTF
CDR3nt: TGTGCCAGCACTCCCCGACAGGGGGCGCCCGGCTACACCTTC

j_gene: TRBJ2-5
d_gene: TRBD1
abundance: NA
v_gene: TRBV19
CDR3aa: CASSSDRGKKTQYF
CDR3nt: TGTGCCAGTAGTTCAGACAGGGGGAAGAAGACCCAGTACTTC

j_gene: TRBJ2-3
d_gene: NA
abundance: NA
v_gene: TRBV7-9
CDR3aa: CASSLATTDTQYF
CDR3nt: TGTGCCAGCAGCTTGGCAACCACAGATACGCAGTATTTT

j_gene: TRBJ1-2
d_gene: NA
abundance: once
v_gene: TRBV5-1
CDR3aa: CASSEDWEGYTF
CDR3nt: TGCGCCAGCAGCGAGGACTGGGAAGGCTACACCTTC

j_gene: TRBJ2-7
d_gene: TRBD1
abundance: NA
v_gene: TRBV7-9
CDR3aa: CASSFGTGTSYEQYF
CDR3nt: TGTGCCAGCAGCTTCGGGACAGGAACATCCTACGAGCAGTACTTC

j_gene: TRBJ1-2
d_gene: TRBD1
abundance: NA
v_gene: TRBV27
CDR3aa: CASSFIQGNYTF
CDR3nt: TGTGCCAGCAGTTTCATACAGGGGAACTACACCTTC

j_gene: TRBJ2-7
d_gene: NA
abundance: NA
v_gene: TRBV9
CDR3aa: CASSLLPDNSYEQYF
CDR3nt: TGTGCCAGCAGCCTCCTCCCGGACAACTCCTACGAGCAGTACTTC

j_gene: TRBJ2-3
d_gene: NA
abundance: NA
v_gene: TRBV4-3
CDR3aa: CASSPSRSTDTQYF
CDR3nt: TGCGCCAGCAGCCCGTCCAGAAGCACAGATACGCAGTATTTT

j_gene: TRBJ2-6
d_gene: NA
abundance: once
v_gene: TRBV28
CDR3aa: CASSSTGDYSGANVLTF
CDR3nt: TGTGCCAGCAGTTCGACAGGGGACTACTCTGGGGCCAACGTCCTGACTTTC

j_gene: TRBJ2-3
d_gene: NA
abundance: NA
v_gene: TRBV7-2
CDR3aa: CASSLASSTDTQYF
CDR3nt: TGTGCCAGCAGCTTAGCTTCTAGCACAGATACGCAGTATTTT

j_gene: TRBJ2-2
d_gene: NA
abundance: once
v_gene: TRBV29-1
CDR3aa: CSVDGGLNTGELFF
CDR3nt: TGCAGCGTTGATGGTGGGCTGAACACCGGGGAGCTGTTTTTT

j_gene: TRBJ2-3
d_gene: TRBD2
abundance: NA
v_gene: TRBV19
CDR3aa: CASSSGGAYTQYF
CDR3nt: TGTGCCAGTAGTAGCGGGGGGGCATATACGCAGTATTTT

j_gene: TRBJ2-2
d_gene: NA
abundance: once
v_gene: TRBV29-1
CDR3aa: CSVRGGVSTGELFF
CDR3nt: TGCAGCGTCCGAGGGGGGGTGAGCACCGGGGAGCTGTTTTTT

j_gene: TRBJ2-5
d_gene: TRBD1
abundance: once
v_gene: TRBV5-4
CDR3aa: CASSLTGEETQYF
CDR3nt: TGTGCCAGCAGCTTGACAGGGGAAGAGACCCAGTACTTC

j_gene: TRBJ1-4
d_gene: TRBD1
abundance: NA
v_gene: TRBV5-1
CDR3aa: CASSSQGRGGEKLFF
CDR3nt: TGCGCCAGCAGCTCACAGGGGCGGGGAGGCGAAAAACTGTTTTTT

j_gene: TRBJ1-1
d_gene: NA
abundance: few
v_gene: TRBV7-6
CDR3aa: CASSLVGAENTEAFF
CDR3nt: TGTGCCAGCAGCTTAGTTGGGGCGGAGAACACTGAAGCTTTCTTT

j_gene: TRBJ1-2
d_gene: TRBD1
abundance: NA
v_gene: TRBV28
CDR3aa: CASSLGGQFYGYTF
CDR3nt: TGTGCCAGCAGTTTGGGGGGACAGTTCTATGGCTACACCTTC

j_gene: TRBJ1-1
d_gene: NA
abundance: NA
v_gene: TRBV28
CDR3aa: CASSFNPGMNTEAFF
CDR3nt: TGTGCCAGCAGTTTCAATCCCGGTATGAACACTGAAGCTTTCTTT

j_gene: TRBJ1-5
d_gene: TRBD1
abundance: NA
v_gene: TRBV18
CDR3aa: CASSPLSPLTGGNQPQHF
CDR3nt: TGTGCCAGCTCTCCCCTAAGTCCCCTGACAGGGGGGAATCAGCCCCAGCATTTT

j_gene: TRBJ2-1
d_gene: TRBD1
abundance: NA
v_gene: TRBV25-1
CDR3aa: CASSEGQGAYNEQFF
CDR3nt: TGTGCCAGCAGTGAGGGCCAGGGGGCGTACAATGAGCAGTTCTTC

j_gene: TRBJ2-5
d_gene: NA
abundance: NA
v_gene: TRBV7-8
CDR3aa: CASSLTGASSETQYF
CDR3nt: TGTGCCAGCAGCTTAACAGGCGCGTCCTCAGAGACCCAGTACTTC

j_gene: TRBJ2-5
d_gene: TRBD2
abundance: NA
v_gene: TRBV5-8
CDR3aa: CASLAGENVETQYF
CDR3nt: TGTGCCAGCCTAGCGGGGGAAAACGTGGAGACCCAGTACTTC

j_gene: TRBJ2-1
d_gene: TRBD1
abundance: NA
v_gene: TRBV6-4
CDR3aa: CASRKDRTSYNEQFF
CDR3nt: TGTGCCAGCCGTAAGGACAGGACGAGCTACAATGAGCAGTTCTTC

j_gene: TRBJ1-1
d_gene: NA
abundance: NA
v_gene: TRBV5-1
CDR3aa: CASSPQPTGKAFF
CDR3nt: TGCGCCAGCAGCCCCCAGCCTACAGGTAAAGCTTTCTTT

j_gene: TRBJ1-1
d_gene: TRBD1
abundance: NA
v_gene: TRBV23-1
CDR3aa: CASTLFAGGPNTEAFF
CDR3nt: TGCGCCAGCACCTTATTCGCAGGGGGCCCTAACACTGAAGCTTTCTTT

j_gene: TRBJ1-1
d_gene: TRBD1
abundance: NA
v_gene: TRBV18
CDR3aa: CASSTPQGKAFF
CDR3nt: TGTGCCAGCTCAACCCCACAGGGGAAAGCTTTCTTT

j_gene: TRBJ1-1
d_gene: TRBD1
abundance: NA
v_gene: TRBV4-2
CDR3aa: CASSPGDRGQSEAFF
CDR3nt: TGTGCCAGCAGCCCTGGGGACAGGGGGCAATCTGAAGCTTTCTTT

j_gene: TRBJ2-1
d_gene: NA
abundance: NA
v_gene: TRBV19
CDR3aa: CASRSGSSGNEQFF
CDR3nt: TGTGCCAGTAGGTCAGGGTCTTCAGGGAATGAGCAGTTCTTC

j_gene: TRBJ2-7
d_gene: NA
abundance: once
v_gene: TRBV14
CDR3aa: CASSQGISSYEQYF
CDR3nt: TGTGCCAGCAGCCAAGGTATTAGTTCCTACGAGCAGTACTTC

j_gene: TRBJ1-3
d_gene: NA
abundance: NA
v_gene: TRBV4-2
CDR3aa: CASSQAFGPFASGNTIYF
CDR3nt: TGTGCCAGCAGCCAAGCATTCGGTCCCTTCGCGTCTGGAAACACCATATATTTT

j_gene: TRBJ1-4
d_gene: NA
abundance: NA
v_gene: TRBV4-1
CDR3aa: CASSPRTANEKLFF
CDR3nt: TGCGCCAGCAGTCCACGGACAGCTAATGAAAAACTGTTTTTT

j_gene: TRBJ2-7
d_gene: NA
abundance: NA
v_gene: TRBV4-3
CDR3aa: CASSQGSRGSYEQYF
CDR3nt: TGCGCCAGCAGCCAAGGTAGCAGGGGATCCTACGAGCAGTACTTC

j_gene: TRBJ2-3
d_gene: NA
abundance: NA
v_gene: TRBV6-4
CDR3aa: CASSLMARTATDTQYF
CDR3nt: TGTGCCAGCAGTCTGATGGCTCGAACCGCCACAGATACGCAGTATTTT

j_gene: TRBJ2-7
d_gene: TRBD1
abundance: NA
v_gene: TRBV5-6
CDR3aa: CASSAIPGQGAEQYF
CDR3nt: TGTGCCAGCAGCGCAATACCGGGACAGGGGGCCGAGCAGTACTTC

j_gene: TRBJ1-6
d_gene: TRBD1
abundance: NA
v_gene: TRBV13
CDR3aa: CASSPDRSGGSPLHF
CDR3nt: TGTGCCAGCAGCCCCGATCGGTCAGGGGGTTCACCCCTCCACTTT

j_gene: TRBJ1-1
d_gene: NA
abundance: NA
v_gene: TRBV5-4
CDR3aa: CVGMDAGNTEAFF
CDR3nt: TGTGTGGGAATGGACGCGGGGAACACTGAAGCTTTCTTT

j_gene: TRBJ2-3
d_gene: TRBD2
abundance: NA
v_gene: TRBV15
CDR3aa: CATSRVRPGLAGTDTQYF
CDR3nt: TGTGCCACCAGCAGAGTCCGACCTGGACTAGCGGGAACAGATACGCAGTATTTT

j_gene: TRBJ2-4
d_gene: NA
abundance: few
v_gene: TRBV19
CDR3aa: CASSVLTGQAKNIQYF
CDR3nt: TGTGCCAGTAGTGTCCTGACCGGACAGGCCAAAAACATTCAGTACTTC

j_gene: TRBJ2-7
d_gene: TRBD1
abundance: NA
v_gene: TRBV29-1
CDR3aa: CSVARGSSYEQYF
CDR3nt: TGCAGCGTTGCCAGGGGGTCCTCCTACGAGCAGTACTTC

j_gene: TRBJ2-3
d_gene: TRBD1
abundance: NA
v_gene: TRBV2
CDR3aa: CAGGQGESDTQYF
CDR3nt: TGTGCCGGCGGTCAGGGGGAATCAGATACGCAGTATTTT

j_gene: TRBJ2-5
d_gene: NA
abundance: NA
v_gene: TRBV7-8
CDR3aa: CASKVSGQETQYF
CDR3nt: TGTGCCAGTAAGGTTAGCGGCCAAGAGACCCAGTACTTC